Presented here are 10 T cell receptor beta chains from one specimen sequenced in a study of CD8+CD57+ T cells in acquired aplastic anemia. Patients who underwent sequencing had shown CD8+CD57+ cell expansion by flow cytometry. Using genomic DNA as the template, TCR beta VDJ and CDR3 profiling was carried out. TCRdb re-called the reads through MiXCR, storing one row per CDR3 protein. The sample lists 150,000 to 200,000 distinct CDR3 sequences, 40% to 55% occurring once. Sequenced input: sorted CD4+, CD8+, or CD8+CD57+ T cells (not recorded which) from PBMCs. These receptors were taken from a human donor with aplastic anemia.

The chain has TRBV7-9 and TRBJ2-1, with D unresolved. Trimming took off 5 bases at V and 10 bases at J, with 6 bases between the two ends. The germline V gene encodes CDR1 SEHNR and CDR2 FQNEAQ (reference sequence). The CDR3 sequence is 10 residues long. The CDR3 nucleotides are TGTGCCAGCAGCCATGGGGAGCAGTTCTTC. It translates to CASSHGEQFF.

This clonotype was recorded a few times. The chain joins TRBV7-9 to TRBJ2-5; D remains ambiguous. Trimming left V 3 bases short and J 3 bases short, with 8 bases between. This CDR3 spans 13 amino acids. Germline CDR1 SEHNR, CDR2 FQNEAQ (reference sequence). CDR3 sequence: CASSLVTEETQYF. CDR3 coding DNA: TGTGCCAGCAGCTTGGTTACAGAAGAGACCCAGTACTTC.

The rearrangement links TRBV20-1 to TRBJ1-6; D is perhaps TRBD1 (5 bases). V was shortened by 6 bases and J by 7 bases, with 16 bases between the two germline ends. CDR3 size: 14 residues. Germline V CDR1 and CDR2: DFQATT, SNEGSKA (reference sequence). This CDR3 reads CSAKPPGTNSPLHF. The CDR3 nucleotides read TGCAGTGCAAAGCCCCCGGGGACGAATTCACCCCTCCACTTT.

The chain is built from TRBV18 and TRBJ2-4; D is uncertain. Germline assignment: CDR1 KGHSH and CDR2 LQKENI. V dropped 4 bases and J dropped 0 bases, with 10 bases sitting between them. The CDR3 consists of 15 residues. The CDR3 DNA is TGTGCCAGCTCACACGACGGACGAGCCAAAAACATTCAGTACTTC. Protein: CASSHDGRAKNIQYF.

The rearrangement links TRBV5-4 to TRBJ2-1; 9 bases match TRBD2. The CDR3 has 17 residues. J lost 8 bases, V lost 3 bases, and 15 bases had no gene match. The germline V gene encodes CDR1 SGHNT and CDR2 YYREEE (reference sequence). The CDR3 sequence is CASSYTLGGRAIDEQFF. CDR3 bases: TGTGCCAGCAGCTATACCCTAGGCGGGAGGGCCATCGATGAGCAGTTCTTC.

The V and J genes are TRBV7-6 and TRBJ2-7; no clear D gene. Between the trimmed V and J ends, which lost 1 base and 3 bases, there was a span of 7 bases. Germline-derived CDR1 and CDR2 are SGHVS and FNYEAQ. The CDR3 loop spans 13 amino acids. The CDR3 DNA follows: TGTGCCAGCAGCTTAGATGTGGGCTACGAGCAGTACTTC. This gives the protein CASSLDVGYEQYF.

The sample holds a few counts of this clonotype. V is TRBV24-1 and J is TRBJ2-5; no definite D call. Germline loops: CDR1 KGHDR, CDR2 SFDVKD. The CDR3 is made up of 13 amino acids. V lost 10 bases and J 1 base, leaving 12 bases between the germline ends. The CDR3 is CATRARLQETQYF. The CDR3 bases are TGTGCCACTCGCGCGAGGCTCCAAGAGACCCAGTACTTC.

The sample holds many counts of this clonotype. The chain is built from TRBV5-1 and TRBJ1-1; 7 bases match TRBD1. The CDR3 sequence is 17 residues long. J gave up 1 base and V 3 bases, and 12 bases lay outside the gene matches. Germline V gives CDR1 SGHRS, CDR2 YFSETQ. The CDR3 is CASSWRGQEAKNTEAFF. In DNA form, the CDR3 reads TGCGCCAGCAGCTGGCGCGGACAGGAGGCCAAGAACACTGAAGCTTTCTTT.

This clonotype was seen more than once but under ten times. V is TRBV10-3 and J is TRBJ2-1; D not certain. The CDR3 contains 14 residues. Germline V CDR1 and CDR2: ENHRY, SYGVKD. V was trimmed by 5 bases and J by 5 bases, leaving 13 bases between them. The CDR3, as DNA: TGTGCCATCAGTCTACGGGTCGGCGACAATGAGCAGTTCTTC. Protein product: CAISLRVGDNEQFF.

This clonotype occurred many times. The rearrangement joins TRBV5-1 to TRBJ1-1; D gene unclear. V lost 0 bases and J lost 0, with 15 bases in between. This CDR3 comprises 17 residues. Germline V gene data show CDR1 as SGHRS and CDR2 as YFSETQ. The CDR3 loop reads CASSLGVPTGVNTEAFF. In nucleotides, the CDR3 is TGCGCCAGCAGCTTGGGGGTGCCCACCGGCGTGAACACTGAAGCTTTCTTT.